This T cell receptor beta chain appears in the sequencing data of a study of blood T cell repertoires in COVID-19. As for the study in general: Samples came from the United States, Italy and Spain, spanning acute and convalescent COVID-19. From T cells, B-cell-depleted T cells, or PBMCs came the material, which was cDNA or gDNA.

This CDR3 contains 13 residues. Germline CDR1 reads ENHRY; CDR2 reads SYGVKD. V was trimmed by 2 bases and J by 6 bases, leaving 10 bases between them. Original handling: Amplification of reference gene primers was used by the study to estimate nucleated cell counts. The repertoire was sequenced with immunoSEQ multiplex PCR; TCRdb's copy has only in-frame clones and lacks some. That table is the source of V, J and clone size, and D and trimming were worked out from the DNA. The table lists some 120,000 clones, approximately 80% of them singletons. This TCR was recovered from a woman in her forties or fifties with acute or convalescent COVID-19. The specimen sequenced was peripheral blood. This chain connects TRBV10-3 to TRBJ1-1; D possibly corresponds to TRBD1 (6 bases). CDR3 residues: CAISEDRTSEAFF. The CDR3 DNA is TGTGCCATCAGTGAGGACAGGACATCTGAAGCTTTCTTT.